One and the same sample provided the 2 T cell receptor beta chains below, sequenced in a study of shared clonotypes between healthy human individuals (dated by TCRdb to between 2020 and 2021). The library was prepared using the immunoSEQ multiplex PCR assay. As stored in TCRdb, this immuneACCESS dataset retains in-frame rearrangements with V and J assigned. A fraction of the clones does not appear; measured against another copy, unresolved V genes explain less than half of the discrepancy, and the remainder lacks a known reason. The sample contains fewer than 2.5 million clones, over 85% of them found a single time. The ten top clones hold 0.36% of the sample. What was sequenced was naive CD4+ T cells from PBMCs. The meaning of the sample's cell subset or site label: CD45RA+ positively selected. These receptors all come from a man aged 18 to 30 in good health. Some clones in this sample may be carry-over from other donors' samples.

The chain recombines TRBV7-9 with TRBJ1-1; TRBD1 agrees at 8 bases. The CDR3 spans 17 residues. Trimming removed 5 bases from V and 1 base from J; junction bases left unmatched: 12. Germline V lookup: CDR1 SEHNR, CDR2 FQNEAQ (reference sequence). The CDR3 loop is CASSLLPGQEPNTEAFF. As DNA, the CDR3 is TGTGCCAGCAGCCTCCTCCCGGGACAGGAACCGAACACTGAAGCTTTCTTT.

The genes are TRBV5-4 and TRBJ1-2; 7 nucleotides agree with TRBD1. Trimming at V came to 2 bases and at J to 3 bases, leaving 4 bases not matched to a gene. The CDR3 consists of 14 residues. Germline CDR1 SGHNT, CDR2 YYREEE (reference sequence). The CDR3 region has the DNA TGTGCCAGCAGCTTCCAGACAGGGTACTATGGCTACACCTTC. It translates to CASSFQTGYYGYTF.